The present T cell receptor beta chain was sequenced within a study of spatial heterogeneity in lung cancer. Overall study context: Consistent detection of more beta-chain than alpha-chain sequences was observed. Notes on the study in general: Counts of expanded alpha and beta TCRs within tumors tracked the tumor nonsynonymous mutation count.

Time point indicated: sample taken at primary tumor resection. 72 TRACERx patients with early, untreated non-small cell lung cancer donated samples. The CDR3 extends over 19 amino acids. Germline-derived CDR1 and CDR2 are SEHNR and FQNEAQ (reference sequence). With V trimmed by 4 bases and J by 0 bases, 11 bases remained unmatched. One entry per CDR3 protein, called by TCRdb with MiXCR from the 5' RACE reads. This table holds about 100,000 distinct CDR3 sequences, about 4.4% found once. To note about this clonotype: Its antigen is currently unknown.

The receptor's source is a male donor with early-stage non-small cell lung cancer. Source: lung tumor tissue, taken at surgery. The chain couples TRBV7-9 to TRBJ2-5; the match to TRBD2 covers 13 bases. CDR3 amino acids: CASSSPETSGRSYQETQYF. Here the CDR3 DNA reads TGTGCCAGCAGCTCCCCCGAGACTAGCGGGAGGTCGTACCAAGAGACCCAGTACTTC. The whole variable domain, remainder taken from reference TRBV7-9 and TRBJ2-5, is DTGVSQNPRHKITKRGQNVTFRCDPISEHNRLYWYRQTLGQGPEFLTYFQNEAQLEKSRLLSDRFSAERPKGSFSTLEIQRTEQGDSAMYLCASSSPETSGRSYQETQYFGPGTRLLVL.